This passage covers 18 T cell receptor beta chains from one sample sequenced in a study of cytomegalovirus exposure and HLA in healthy donors. PCR used 60 Vbeta primers and 13 Jbeta primers. TCRdb keeps only in-frame clones here, not all; method: immunoSEQ multiplex PCR. Of roughly 150,000 clones detected, around three fifths appear once; the ten largest clones hold about 3%. Sequencing was done on a sample of PBMCs. These receptors were taken from a woman in her 30s in good health and CMV-seropositive.

This clone occurred a few times. This chain's CDR3 is CASSLLYAGEKDYEQYF. As DNA, the CDR3 is TGTGCCAGCAGCTTACTGTATGCGGGCGAGAAGGACTACGAGCAGTACTTC. The chain combines TRBV11-3 with TRBJ2-7, with D tentatively TRBD2 (5 bases). This CDR3 has 17 amino acids. Trimming took off 2 bases at V and 3 bases at J, with 20 bases between the two ends. Germline CDR1 reads SGHNT; CDR2 reads YENEEA.

V and J are TRBV30 and TRBJ1-2, with a weak D call TRBD1 (6 bases). CDR1 GTSNPN and CDR2 SVGIG come from the germline V gene (reference sequence). The germline V and J ends were trimmed by 5 bases and 8 bases, with 12 bases remaining between them. This CDR3 is built from 11 residues. CDR3 loop: CAWEQGRGYTF. The CDR3 region has the DNA TGTGCCTGGGAACAGGGTCGGGGCTACACCTTC.

At least ten counts were recorded for this clone. The V call is TRBV6-5, the J call TRBJ1-1, with 8 bases identical to TRBD1. The CDR3 totals 14 residues. The V segment lost 6 bases and the J segment 7 bases; nucleotides outside the gene matches: 10. CDR1 and CDR2 from the germline V gene are MNHEY and SVGAGI. The CDR3 sequence is CASRGQGLLGEAFF. DNA of the CDR3: TGTGCCAGCAGAGGACAGGGACTCTTGGGTGAAGCTTTCTTT.

The chain is built from TRBV7-6 and TRBJ1-4; possibly TRBD1 for D (5 bases). The CDR3 length is 15 residues. Per germline, CDR1 SGHVS and CDR2 FNYEAQ. V lost 1 base and J 8 bases, leaving 14 bases between the germline ends. The CDR3 DNA follows: TGTGCCAGCAGCTTAGGGTCTGTAGGGGTAGAAAAACTGTTTTTT. This sequence encodes CASSLGSVGVEKLFF.

The rearrangement uses TRBV6-6 and TRBJ1-2; maybe TRBD1 (6 bases). Germline values: CDR1 MNHNY, CDR2 SVGAGI (reference sequence). This CDR3 has 13 amino acids. This chain's CDR3 is CESAGGARSSYTF. As DNA, the CDR3 is TGTGAAAGCGCGGGGGGCGCACGGAGTAGCTACACCTTC.

The chain has TRBV29-1 and TRBJ2-7, with a possible D match to TRBD1 (6 bases). This CDR3 comprises 14 residues. V was cut by 0 bases and J by 5 bases, with 14 bases left in between. Germline CDR1 and CDR2: SQVTM and ANQGSEA. CDR3 sequence: CSVEDLARGNEQYF. The CDR3 DNA is TGCAGCGTTGAAGATCTGGCCAGGGGAAACGAGCAGTACTTC.

There are a few counts of this clone. The chain uses TRBV25-1 and TRBJ2-3, with 7 bases fitting TRBD2. With V trimmed by 1 base and J by 6 bases, 7 bases remained unmatched. Germline CDR1 MGHDK, CDR2 SYGVNS. CDR3 size: 15 residues. The CDR3 reads CASSESHHGGDTQYF. The CDR3 region has the DNA TGTGCCAGCAGTGAATCCCACCACGGGGGGGATACGCAGTATTTT.

V is TRBV15 and J is TRBJ2-7; D gene unclear. Germline assignment: CDR1 LNHNV and CDR2 YYDKDF (reference sequence). The CDR3 totals 14 residues. V was cut by 0 bases and J by 0 bases, with 6 bases left in between. DNA of the CDR3: TGTGCCACCAGCAGAGATCCCCTCTCCTACGAGCAGTACTTC. Its translation is CATSRDPLSYEQYF.

The chain has TRBV7-2 and TRBJ1-5, with D possibly TRBD1 on 5 matching bases. V shed 5 bases and J shed 5 bases, with 10 bases lying between them. The CDR3 is 13 amino acids. The germline gives CDR1 SGHTA, CDR2 FQGNSA. The CDR3 region has the DNA TGTGCCAGCAGCACCGACAGATATCAGCCCCAGCATTTT. Residues: CASSTDRYQPQHF.

This rearrangement joins TRBV7-9 to TRBJ2-1, with D hard to call. V was pared by 1 base and J by 9 bases, with 7 bases between. CDR3 length equals 12 residues. CDR1 SEHNR and CDR2 FQNEAQ come from the germline V gene (reference sequence). The CDR3 DNA follows: TGTGCCAGCAGCTTAGAAGCCCCTGAGCAGTTCTTC. Translated, it gives CASSLEAPEQFF. The variable domain in full, completed from reference TRBV7-9 and TRBJ2-1, reads DTGVSQNPRHKITKRGQNVTFRCDPISEHNRLYWYRQTLGQGPEFLTYFQNEAQLEKSRLLSDRFSAERPKGSFSTLEIQRTEQGDSAMYLCASSLEAPEQFFGPGTRLTVL.

J is TRBJ1-1 and V is TRBV6-5, with 7 bases fitting TRBD1. From germline, CDR1 is MNHEY and CDR2 SVGAGI. Trimming cost V 5 bases and J 5 bases; bases outside gene matches: 5. The CDR3 spans 13 residues. This CDR3 is CASSLQGWTEAFF. CDR3 sequence (DNA): TGTGCCAGCAGTCTACAGGGGTGGACTGAAGCTTTCTTT.

The rearrangement uses TRBV2 and TRBJ1-2, with D uncertain. Germline V gene data show CDR1 as SNHLY and CDR2 as FYNNEI. The CDR3 has 13 amino acids. The ends were cut back, 9 bases at V and 6 bases at J, with 17 bases in the middle. CDR3 amino acids: CARALRTVHGYTF. The CDR3 bases are TGTGCCAGGGCCCTCAGGACTGTCCATGGCTACACCTTC. Full variable domain (rest looked up from reference TRBV2 and TRBJ1-2): EPEVTQTPSHQVTQMGQEVILRCVPISNHLYFYWYRQILGQKVEFLVSFYNNEISEKSEIFDDQFSVERPDGSNFTLKIRSTKLEDSAMYFCARALRTVHGYTFGSGTRLTVV.

The rearrangement links TRBV19 to TRBJ1-2; no clear D. This CDR3 has 13 amino acids. CDR1 LNHDA and CDR2 SQIVND come from the germline V gene (reference sequence). With 8 bases removed from V and 1 base from J, the gap between germline ends came to 11 bases. The CDR3 nucleotides are TGTGCCAGTGCCCGGGTCCTTAACTATGGCTACACCTTC. This encodes CASARVLNYGYTF.

The chain carries TRBV27 and TRBJ1-6; D call uncertain. V gave up 3 bases and J gave up 7 bases, with 7 bases separating them. Per germline, CDR1 MNHEY and CDR2 SMNVEV (reference sequence). CDR3 length equals 13 residues. CDR3 loop: CASSFTENSPLHF. The CDR3 nucleotides are TGTGCCAGCAGTTTCACGGAGAATTCACCCCTCCACTTT.

This clone was found a few times. This rearrangement joins TRBV7-8 to TRBJ2-5; possible D gene TRBD1, 6 bases. V was shortened by 5 bases and J by 7 bases, with 14 bases between the two germline ends. CDR3 length: 13 residues. In germline, CDR1 is SGHVS, CDR2 FQNEAQ. CDR3 nucleotide sequence: TGTGCCAGCAGCCCCAGGGAAGGGGGGACCCAGTACTTC. This codes for CASSPREGGTQYF.

V and J are TRBV2 and TRBJ1-5, with 9 positions matching TRBD1. V shed 4 bases and J 4 bases; nucleotides not matched to a gene: 8. CDR3 length: 16 amino acids. Germline CDR1 and CDR2: SNHLY and FYNNEI. CDR3 loop: CASSAQGADWNQPQHF. The CDR3 nucleotides read TGTGCCAGCAGTGCACAGGGGGCGGATTGGAATCAGCCCCAGCATTTT.

In the case of this clone: No conserved phenylalanine or tryptophan ends this CDR3, so it is likely a read error. This chain links TRBV5-1 with TRBJ2-2; no clear D. Germline CDR1 and CDR2: SGHRS and YFSETQ. Trimming removed 1 base from V and 6 bases from J, with 16 bases in between. This CDR3 region has 16 residues. The CDR3 nucleotides read TGCGCCAGCAGCTTGTTGGTCGGATCTTTAGCCGGGGAGCTGTTTGTT. Its protein product is CASSLLVGSLAGELFV.

This chain joins TRBV4-2 and TRBJ2-7; 7 bases are a match to TRBD1. This CDR3 spans 15 amino acids. Germline values: CDR1 LGHNA, CDR2 YNFKEQ. The J segment lost 1 base and the V segment lost 5 bases, leaving 8 bases of the junction unmatched. The CDR3 loop reads CASSERGRSSYEQYF. CDR3 coding DNA: TGTGCCAGCAGCGAGAGGGGGCGATCATCCTACGAGCAGTACTTC.